The entry below gives a single T cell receptor (beta chain) sequence along with its context. This sample is part of a study of blood T cell repertoires in COVID-19. Using immunoSEQ multiplex PCR, the repertoire was profiled, and TCRdb retains in-frame clones only, with some absent. There are more than 95,000 clones in the sample; approximately 80% occur only once, and approximately 3.3% lies in the top ten. Trimming at V came to 6 bases and at J to 2 bases, leaving 4 bases not matched to a gene. The germline V gene encodes CDR1 MDHEN and CDR2 SYDVKM. CDR3 size: 14 residues. The genes are TRBV28 and TRBJ2-5; TRBD2 agrees at 9 bases. Sequenced sample: peripheral blood. The sequence came from an elderly woman with active or convalescent COVID-19. The CDR3 DNA is TGTGCCAGCAGGGGACTAGCCCTACAAGAGACCCAGTACTTC. Translated, it gives CASRGLALQETQYF.